The rows below give T cell receptor beta chains drawn from one sample of a study of T cell responses to AZD1222 COVID-19 vaccine. TCRdb's table, derived via immunoSEQ multiplex PCR, lists solely in-frame clones and lacks some. The sample holds 140,000 or so clones, 91% seen once. The sample was peripheral blood, taken 28 days after the second dose of the MenACWY control vaccine. The origin of the receptors is an adult who received the MenACWY meningococcal vaccine as a control. The CDR3 runs from the conserved cysteine through the conserved F or W. Fields, in order: V gene, CDR3 length, J gene, CDR3 protein.

>TRBV7-6|15|TRBJ2-2
CASSLDPSHTGELFF
>TRBV9|13|TRBJ2-5
CASSALVETTQYF
>TRBV6-5|11|TRBJ1-1
CASFYRGFAFF
>TRBV24-1|13|TRBJ1-2
CATSDRRDAAYTF
>TRBV11-2|15|TRBJ1-1
CASSPTGTGNTEAFF
>TRBV7-2|18|TRBJ2-1
CASSLGPAGSSSYNEQFF
>TRBV6-6|16|TRBJ1-4
CASRYPQGATNEKLFF
>TRBV19|15|TRBJ2-7
CASSIEPGGSYEQYF
>TRBV5-1|15|TRBJ1-4
CASGQGLGENEKLFF
>TRBV27|14|TRBJ1-6
CASSLGGRNSPLHF
>TRBV19|14|TRBJ1-1
CASWNGQTNTEAFF
>TRBV6-5|15|TRBJ2-5
CASSKLAGVAETQYF
>TRBV11-2|14|TRBJ1-3
CASGGSYSGNTIYF
>TRBV11-2|13|TRBJ2-2
CASRPGGGGELFF
>TRBV7-6|11|TRBJ1-3
CASSLGNTIYF
>TRBV5-5|13|TRBJ1-6
CASSSGGNSPLHF
>TRBV7-4|13|TRBJ1-2
CASSLELNYGYTF
>TRBV4-1|16|TRBJ1-1
CASSQEERTGLTEAFF
>TRBV2|14|TRBJ1-5
CASSDGTVNQPQHF
>TRBV7-3|13|TRBJ1-1
CASSYGTGSEAFF
>TRBV5-1|15|TRBJ2-2
CASSLGDRGPGELFF
>TRBV14|17|TRBJ2-6
CASSQDSRISGANVLTF
>TRBV30|17|TRBJ1-1
CAWSVADRRGMNTEAFF
>TRBV7-8|14|TRBJ2-7
CASSRAASSYEQYF